This T cell receptor beta chain was captured in a study of cytomegalovirus exposure and HLA in healthy donors. Overall study findings and caveats: Within an earlier analysis, most TCR beta V segments proved productive either about 90% or about 30% of the time. 164 TCR beta chains were listed as cytomegalovirus-associated. Presence/absence analysis assumed near-uniform sequencing depth across donors.

In the PCR, 60 Vbeta and 13 Jbeta primers were used. TCRdb keeps only in-frame clones here, not all; method: immunoSEQ multiplex PCR. The sample includes 80,000 to 100,000 clones, less than 80% of them seen just once. As concerns this clone: Its antigen is not identified.

The germline CDR1 and CDR2 sequences are MNHNS and SASEGT. V lost 7 bases and J lost 3; bases outside the gene matches: 8. CDR3 length equals 14 residues. The clonotype comes from a woman aged 35 to 49 in good health and CMV-seropositive. J is TRBJ1-2 and V is TRBV6-1; 7 positions agree with TRBD1. Input material: PBMCs. DNA of the CDR3: TGTGCCAGCATTAGGAGGGGGCAGGACTATGGCTACACCTTC. It translates to CASIRRGQDYGYTF.